The sequence of this TCR beta chain was determined in a study of CD8 T cells in Susac syndrome. Random-hexamer reverse transcription was applied to about 0.45 to 1 ug RNA. Via MiXCR, TCRdb re-called the immunoSEQ multiplex PCR reads, giving one row per CDR3 protein. The sample consists of about 130,000 distinct CDR3 sequences, approximately 94% of them appearing once. From germline, CDR1 is DFQATT and CDR2 SNEGSKA (reference sequence). This CDR3 spans 16 amino acids. J lost 6 bases, V lost 2 bases, and 6 bases had no gene match. From blood CD8+ and CD4+ T cells, TCR beta sequences were generated. The rearrangement links TRBV20-1 to TRBJ2-1; 14 bases map to TRBD2. Sample: CD4+ T cells from PBMCs. The clonotype originates from a human donor with multiple sclerosis. The CDR3 loop reads CSARTTGTSGSNEQFF. The CDR3 bases are TGCAGTGCTAGAACTACCGGGACTAGCGGGAGCAATGAGCAGTTCTTC.